These 27 T cell receptor beta chains came from one sample sequenced in a study of control samples from healthy donors and cancer patients. Clones were sequenced by immunoSEQ multiplex PCR, and TCRdb holds only the in-frame ones, with some missing. The sample has 110,000 or so clones, 80% to 90% seen once; the top ten hold roughly 43%. The sample consisted of blood. The receptors come from a man between 50 and 59 years old in good health.

This clone appeared a single time. V and J are TRBV2 and TRBJ2-1; D is possibly TRBD2 (5 bases). From germline, CDR1 is SNHLY and CDR2 FYNNEI. Trimming removed 6 bases at V and 7 bases at J, with 10 bases between. CDR3 length: 12 amino acids. CDR3 coding DNA: TGTGCCAGCAGCCGGGATTTTAATGAGCAGTTCTTC. It encodes CASSRDFNEQFF.

This chain joins TRBV7-2 and TRBJ2-7; 11 bases map to TRBD1. Germline assignment: CDR1 SGHTA and CDR2 FQGNSA. J was trimmed by 0 bases and V by 1 base; bases with no gene match: 11. The CDR3 sequence is 19 residues long. CDR3 in DNA: TGTGCCAGCAGCTTAGTAGGAGGACAGGGGGCGAAGAGCTCCTACGAGCAGTACTTC. It is translated as CASSLVGGQGAKSSYEQYF.

This clone appeared once. The chain joins TRBV2 to TRBJ2-3, with D hard to call. Germline-derived CDR1 and CDR2 are SNHLY and FYNNEI. The V end was cut by 8 bases, the J end by 4 bases, with 13 bases between. This CDR3 has 13 residues. CDR3 protein: CASGSPTPDTQYF. The CDR3 DNA reads as TGTGCCAGCGGGTCTCCCACGCCAGATACGCAGTATTTT.

The V call is TRBV6-5, the J call TRBJ2-3; TRBD2 matches at 8 bases. The junction had 3 bases not matched to a gene; V was cut back by 3 bases and J by 4 bases. In germline, CDR1 is MNHEY, CDR2 SVGAGI. The CDR3 has 14 residues. This CDR3 reads CASSYKTSADTQYF. The CDR3 DNA reads TGTGCCAGCAGTTATAAGACTAGCGCAGATACGCAGTATTTT.

The chain couples TRBV27 to TRBJ1-1; D is uncertain. The V end was cut by 5 bases, the J end by 1 base, with 14 bases between. The CDR3 spans 15 residues. Looked up from germline, CDR1 is MNHEY and CDR2 is SMNVEV (reference sequence). The CDR3 DNA reads TGTGCCAGCAGTCTATTCCGTCCGGGGAACACTGAAGCTTTCTTT. Translated: CASSLFRPGNTEAFF.

The chain uses TRBV11-2 and TRBJ1-2; 11 bases are a match to TRBD1. Looked up from germline, CDR1 is SGHAT and CDR2 is FQNNGV. This CDR3 has 15 amino acids. The J segment lost 2 bases and the V segment lost 5 bases, leaving 4 bases of the junction unmatched. CDR3 region: CASSGRDRGNYGYTF. In nucleotides, the CDR3 is TGTGCCAGCAGCGGCCGGGACAGGGGGAACTATGGCTACACCTTC.

The CDR3 DNA reads as TGTGCCAGCAGCATTACAGGCCGTGGGGGCTACACCTTC. Translated, it gives CASSITGRGGYTF. V and J are TRBV5-8 and TRBJ1-2, with a possible D match to TRBD1 (5 bases). Germline V CDR1 and CDR2: SGHTS, YDEGEE. V dropped 4 bases and J dropped 8 bases, with 15 bases sitting between them. The length of the CDR3 is 13 residues.

The chain couples TRBV3-1 (or the pseudogene TRBV3-2) to TRBJ1-5, with 8 bases fitting TRBD1. The CDR3 runs 17 residues. V dropped 4 bases and J dropped 0; count of bases not matched to a gene: 8. Germline V lookup: CDR1 LGHDT, CDR2 YNNKEL (reference sequence). CDR3 sequence reads: CASSRPLDRGSNQPQHF. In DNA form, the CDR3 reads TGTGCCAGCAGCCGCCCGTTAGACAGGGGTAGCAATCAGCCCCAGCATTTT.

This clone appeared once. The chain employs TRBV19 and TRBJ2-7, with D perhaps given as TRBD1 or TRBD2 (6 bases each). The CDR3 consists of 15 residues. The V end lost 1 base, the J end lost 3 bases, and 13 bases lay between the germline ends. The germline gives CDR1 LNHDA, CDR2 SQIVND (reference sequence). This CDR3 is CASSIGSGAVYEQYF. As DNA, the CDR3 is TGTGCCAGTAGTATAGGGTCGGGGGCGGTCTACGAGCAGTACTTC.

Here the CDR3 reads CASSFDATSDYNEQFF. The CDR3 DNA reads TGTGCCAGCAGTTTCGACGCCACCAGTGATTACAATGAGCAGTTCTTC. The rearrangement links TRBV27 to TRBJ2-1; D not resolved. Trimming left V 3 bases short and J 4 bases short, with 16 bases between. Germline CDR1 MNHEY, CDR2 SMNVEV (reference sequence). The CDR3 is made up of 16 amino acids.

V usage is TRBV5-5 and J usage is TRBJ1-5, with D possibly matching TRBD1 (5 bases). The CDR3 is 14 residues long. Germline V gene data show CDR1 as SGHKS and CDR2 as YYEKEE (reference sequence). Trimming removed 0 bases at V and 7 bases at J, with 11 bases between. The CDR3 DNA is TGTGCCAGCAGCTTGGCCGATGAGGGGCAGCCCCAGCATTTT. As protein: CASSLADEGQPQHF.

The V call is TRBV7-2, the J call TRBJ2-3, with 7 bases that match TRBD1. Germline V CDR1 and CDR2: SGHTA, FQGNSA. The CDR3 runs 16 residues. V trimming: 1 base; J trimming: 0 bases; junction bases outside the gene matches: 4. The CDR3 is CASSLVGGPSTDTQYF. The CDR3 coding sequence is TGTGCCAGCAGCTTAGTAGGGGGCCCCAGCACAGATACGCAGTATTTT.

The genes are TRBV25-1 and TRBJ2-2, with TRBD1 identical over 9 bases. CDR3 length equals 15 residues. V was clipped by 3 bases and J by 6 bases; unmatched bases: 5. In germline, CDR1 is MGHDK, CDR2 SYGVNS. The chain's CDR3 is CASSEDRGRSGELFF. The CDR3 nucleotides are TGTGCCAGCAGTGAGGACAGGGGAAGGTCCGGGGAGCTGTTTTTT.

The rearrangement links TRBV6-5 to TRBJ1-3, with D unresolved. This CDR3 region has 15 residues. Trimming cost V 8 bases and J 1 base, with 15 bases left between them. CDR1 MNHEY and CDR2 SVGAGI come from the germline V gene. CDR3 region: CASVPDGTSGNTIYF. The CDR3 bases are TGTGCCAGCGTTCCGGACGGAACATCTGGAAACACCATATATTTT.

The chain is built from TRBV27 and TRBJ1-4; 10 nucleotides match TRBD1. The CDR3 extends over 13 amino acids. Germline trimming cut 6 bases from V and 8 bases from J; bases unmatched to any gene: 3. Germline loops: CDR1 MNHEY, CDR2 SMNVEV (reference sequence). The CDR3 is CASRGQGWEKLFF. In DNA form, the CDR3 reads TGTGCCAGCAGGGGACAGGGGTGGGAAAAACTGTTTTTT.

The chain couples TRBV27 to TRBJ2-1; 8 nucleotides match TRBD2. The V gene end was trimmed by 6 bases and the J gene end by 6 bases; junction bases not matched to a gene: 10. CDR3 length: 15 residues. CDR1 is MNHEY, CDR2 SMNVEV, per germline (reference sequence). The CDR3 sequence is CASSPTRGGFNEQFF. As DNA, the CDR3 is TGTGCCAGCAGCCCTACTCGCGGGGGGTTCAATGAGCAGTTCTTC.

The gene calls are TRBV3-1 (or the pseudogene TRBV3-2) and TRBJ1-2, with D possibly matching TRBD1 (5 bases). The V end lost 1 base, the J end lost 5 bases, and 14 bases lay between the germline ends. This CDR3 has 15 amino acids. Germline-derived CDR1 and CDR2 are LGHDT and YNNKEL (reference sequence). CDR3 DNA: TGTGCCAGCAGCCAAGGAGGAGGGGACCGATATGGCTACACCTTC. Translating gives CASSQGGGDRYGYTF.

The V and J genes are TRBV5-6 and TRBJ1-4; D not resolved. The germline V gene encodes CDR1 SGHDT and CDR2 YYEEEE. This CDR3 spans 14 amino acids. The V and J ends lost 1 base and 4 bases respectively, with 8 bases between them. The CDR3 sequence: CASSLYEHNEKLFF. As DNA, the CDR3 is TGTGCCAGCAGCTTGTACGAACATAATGAAAAACTGTTTTTT.

The chain links TRBV7-2 to TRBJ1-3; maybe TRBD1 (5 bases). Looked up from germline, CDR1 is SGHTA and CDR2 is FQGNSA. The CDR3 runs to 15 residues. The ends were cut back, 1 base at V and 3 bases at J, with 10 bases in the middle. CDR3 sequence (DNA): TGTGCCAGCAGCTTAGTGGGGGACCGTGGAAACACCATATATTTT. Its translation is CASSLVGDRGNTIYF.

The CDR3 loop is CASSPPGGDGGTEAFF. The CDR3 bases are TGTGCCAGCAGCCCCCCAGGGGGCGACGGGGGAACTGAAGCTTTCTTT. The rearrangement joins TRBV3-1 (or the pseudogene TRBV3-2) to TRBJ1-1; 8 positions agree with TRBD1. The V gene's germline CDR1 is LGHDT and CDR2 YNNKEL (reference sequence). V was pared by 4 bases and J by 5 bases, with 12 bases of the junction left unmatched. This CDR3 spans 16 amino acids.

This chain connects TRBV19 to TRBJ2-2; maybe TRBD1 (6 bases). Trimming removed 6 bases at V and 3 bases at J, with 26 bases between. The CDR3 spans 19 residues. In germline, CDR1 is LNHDA, CDR2 SQIVND (reference sequence). The DNA for the CDR3 is TGTGCCAGTAGCCTGTATCCCGGGACAATCGTAATAGACACCGGGGAGCTGTTTTTT. Residues: CASSLYPGTIVIDTGELFF.

The rearrangement links TRBV7-6 to TRBJ2-5; D is undetermined. This CDR3 region has 14 residues. CDR1 and CDR2 (germline): SGHVS, FNYEAQ. Trimming cost V 3 bases and J 5 bases, with 13 bases left between them. The CDR3, as DNA: TGTGCCAGCAGCTTGGGTGGTGGGTCGGAGACCCAGTACTTC. Encoded protein: CASSLGGGSETQYF.

The gene calls are TRBV27 and TRBJ1-4; no firm D call. The ends were cut back, 4 bases at V and 8 bases at J, with 14 bases in the middle. The germline CDR1 and CDR2 sequences are MNHEY and SMNVEV (reference sequence). The CDR3 consists of 14 residues. This CDR3 reads CASSYSGIREKLFF. The CDR3 coding sequence is TGTGCCAGCAGTTATTCCGGGATTAGGGAAAAACTGTTTTTT.

The V call is TRBV3-1 (or the pseudogene TRBV3-2), the J call TRBJ1-1; 10 bases align to TRBD1. V dropped 2 bases and J dropped 6; count of bases not matched to a gene: 3. The CDR3 has 14 amino acids. Germline V gene data show CDR1 as LGHDT and CDR2 as YNNKEL (reference sequence). CDR3 nucleotides: TGTGCCAGCAGCCAACCGGACAGGGGGGCTGAAGCTTTCTTT. This gives the protein CASSQPDRGAEAFF.

This chain uses TRBV18 with TRBJ2-1, with TRBD2 identical over 8 bases. The germline CDR1 and CDR2 sequences are KGHSH and LQKENI. Unmatched junction bases numbered 5, after V lost 2 bases and J lost 8 bases. The CDR3 covers 14 residues. The CDR3 region is CASSPWTSPDEQFF. Here the CDR3 DNA reads TGTGCCAGCTCACCATGGACTAGCCCCGATGAGCAGTTCTTC.

J is TRBJ1-6 and V is TRBV12-3 or TRBV12-4; D unresolved. This CDR3 is built from 13 residues. The germline V and J ends were trimmed by 6 bases and 6 bases, with 9 bases remaining between them. The CDR3 loop reads CASSDRFNSPLHF. The CDR3 coding sequence is TGTGCCAGCAGCGACCGATTTAATTCACCCCTCCACTTT.

V gene TRBV6-6 combines with J gene TRBJ2-7; 7 bases map to TRBD1. The germline CDR1 and CDR2 sequences are MNHNY and SVGAGI (reference sequence). The CDR3 extends over 14 amino acids. V was clipped by 4 bases and J by 3 bases; unmatched bases: 6. Here the CDR3 reads CASSSIQGFYEQYF. DNA of the CDR3: TGTGCCAGCAGTTCCATACAGGGGTTCTACGAGCAGTACTTC.